The TCR beta chain under discussion was sequenced for a study of a mutant IDH1 vaccine in newly diagnosed glioma. Study-wide findings and caveats: Patients mounted vaccine-induced immune responses in almost 95% of cases.

V shed 5 bases and J shed 5 bases, with 16 bases lying between them. The CDR3 runs 14 residues. Germline lookup yields CDR1 SGHKS and CDR2 YYEKEE (reference sequence). Here immunoSEQ multiplex PCR was the method, and the copy in TCRdb shows in-frame clones only, minus some. In the table there are 85,000 to 100,000 clones, roughly 90% of which are singletons. Comments on this clone: What it recognizes is unknown.

Regarding time point: baseline, week 1 (first vaccination visit). Treatment reported: pre-vaccination baseline after standard-of-care therapy. The sequencing used PBMCs, collected from a glioma patient treated with radiotherapy, temozolomide or both. The receptor was derived from a woman aged 45-65 years with glioma. V gene TRBV5-5 combines with J gene TRBJ1-1, with a tentative D call TRBD1 (5 bases). The CDR3 region is CASRLQGRGTEAFF. DNA for the CDR3: TGTGCCAGCAGGCTGCAGGGAAGAGGGACTGAAGCTTTCTTT.